This TCR beta chain came from a study of T cell responses to AZD1222 COVID-19 vaccine. Study outcomes and limitations: Reportedly, nearly half the spike-specific TCRs target unmutated variant regions.

The CDR3 consists of 18 residues. V was clipped by 4 bases and J by 0 bases, with 19 bases between them. Looked up from germline, CDR1 is MGHRA and CDR2 is YSYEKL. On this clone itself: Its antigen is currently unknown.

Repertoires were generated with immunoSEQ multiplex PCR, while TCRdb's copy carries only in-frame clones and drops some. Of 110,000 to 150,000 clones listed, roughly 89% are singletons. This rearrangement joins TRBV4-1 to TRBJ2-4; D is unclear. The TCR was taken from an adult in good health. Sequenced material: peripheral blood, taken on day 0 of AZD1222 vaccination. As DNA, the CDR3 is TGCGCCAGCAGCCGGCTAGGTACCGTCAGCGTAGCCAAAAACATTCAGTACTTC. This gives the protein CASSRLGTVSVAKNIQYF.